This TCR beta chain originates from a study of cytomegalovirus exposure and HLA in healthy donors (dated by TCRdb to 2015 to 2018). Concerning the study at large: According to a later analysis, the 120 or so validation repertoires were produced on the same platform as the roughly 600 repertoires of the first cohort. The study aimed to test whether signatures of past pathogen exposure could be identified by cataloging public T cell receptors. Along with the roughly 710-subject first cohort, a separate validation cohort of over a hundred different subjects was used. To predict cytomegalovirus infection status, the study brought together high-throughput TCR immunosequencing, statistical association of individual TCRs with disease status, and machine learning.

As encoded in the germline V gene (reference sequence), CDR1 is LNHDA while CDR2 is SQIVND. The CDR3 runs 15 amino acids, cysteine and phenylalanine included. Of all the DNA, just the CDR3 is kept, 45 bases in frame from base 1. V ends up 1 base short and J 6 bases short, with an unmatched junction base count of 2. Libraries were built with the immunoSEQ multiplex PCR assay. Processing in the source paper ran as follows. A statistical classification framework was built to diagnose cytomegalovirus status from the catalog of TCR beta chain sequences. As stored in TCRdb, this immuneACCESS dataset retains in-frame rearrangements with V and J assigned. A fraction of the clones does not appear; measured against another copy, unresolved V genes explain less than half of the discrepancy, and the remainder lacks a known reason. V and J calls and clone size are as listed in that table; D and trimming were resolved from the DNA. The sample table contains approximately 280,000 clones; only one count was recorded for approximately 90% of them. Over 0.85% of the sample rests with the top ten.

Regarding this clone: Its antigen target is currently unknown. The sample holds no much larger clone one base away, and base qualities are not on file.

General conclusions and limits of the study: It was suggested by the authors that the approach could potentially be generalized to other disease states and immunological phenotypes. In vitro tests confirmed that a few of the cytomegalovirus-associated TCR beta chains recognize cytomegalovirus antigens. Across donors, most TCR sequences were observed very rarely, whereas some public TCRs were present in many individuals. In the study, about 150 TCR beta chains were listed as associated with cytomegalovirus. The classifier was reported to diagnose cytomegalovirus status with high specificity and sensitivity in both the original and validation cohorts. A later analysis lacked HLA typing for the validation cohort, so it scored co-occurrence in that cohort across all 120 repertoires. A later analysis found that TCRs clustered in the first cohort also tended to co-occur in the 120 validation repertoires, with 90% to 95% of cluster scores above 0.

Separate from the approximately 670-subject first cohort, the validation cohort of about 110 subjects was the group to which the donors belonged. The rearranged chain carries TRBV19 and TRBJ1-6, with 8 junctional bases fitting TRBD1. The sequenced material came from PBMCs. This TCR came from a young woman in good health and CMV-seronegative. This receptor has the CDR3 CASSIGTGGNSPLHF. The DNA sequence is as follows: TGTGCCAGTAGTATAGGAACAGGGGGTAATTCACCCCTCCACTTT.